The 20 T cell receptor beta chains below come from one sample, sequenced in a study of T-cell memory formation after mild COVID-19. TCRdb itself ran the 5' RACE reads through MiXCR, one entry per CDR3 protein. The sample includes 390,000 or so distinct CDR3 sequences, roughly 15% of them seen just once. The specimen was PBMCs or a T cell subset sorted from them (not recorded which). These receptors all stem from a man between 18 and 29 years old who had mild COVID-19 (a few samples of this study predate the infection). Cell type and time point are not known.

This clonotype turned up a few times. The chain links TRBV28 to TRBJ1-1, with D perhaps matching TRBD1 (5 bases). The germline gives CDR1 MDHEN, CDR2 SYDVKM. V lost 3 bases and J 5 bases, leaving 13 bases between the germline ends. The CDR3 is 14 residues long. The CDR3 protein is CASSFPRGRTEAFF. The CDR3 DNA reads as TGTGCCAGCAGTTTCCCAAGGGGCAGGACTGAAGCTTTCTTT.

The chain carries TRBV7-2 and TRBJ1-2; D remains ambiguous. Trimming removed 4 bases from V and 8 bases from J, with 11 bases in between. CDR1 is SGHTA and CDR2 is FQGNSA in the germline V gene. This CDR3 spans 12 amino acids. CDR3 nucleotides: TGTGCCAGCAGCTCAAATAGGGCCGGCTACACCTTC. Protein sequence: CASSSNRAGYTF.

This clonotype occurred many times. The rearrangement joins TRBV7-9 to TRBJ2-3, with 7 bases lining up with TRBD2. This CDR3 is 13 amino acids long. With 10 bases clipped from V and 0 bases from J, the junction kept 4 bases outside the gene matches. Germline values: CDR1 SEHNR, CDR2 FQNEAQ (reference sequence). The DNA for the CDR3 is TGTGCCACCGATAGCGGGAGCACAGATACGCAGTATTTT. It translates to CATDSGSTDTQYF.

V is TRBV18 and J is TRBJ2-5, with 8 nucleotides matching TRBD2. This CDR3 spans 15 amino acids. Trimming took 3 bases from V and 3 from J; bases not matched to a gene: 6. Per the germline V gene, CDR1 is KGHSH and CDR2 is LQKENI. This CDR3 is CASSPGAGGKETQYF. CDR3 in DNA: TGTGCCAGCTCACCCGGCGCGGGGGGTAAAGAGACCCAGTACTTC.

The rearrangement uses TRBV6-5 and TRBJ2-6; the D is unclear. The germline V gene has CDR1 MNHEY and CDR2 SVGAGI. The CDR3 length is 15 residues. V lost 4 bases and J lost 4, with 11 bases in between. The CDR3 bases are TGTGCCAGCAGTTCCCGGCCCTTCGGGGCCAACGTCCTGACTTTC. Translating gives CASSSRPFGANVLTF.

This clonotype turned up a few times. The V and J genes are TRBV6-5 and TRBJ1-1; no clear D gene. The CDR3 has 11 residues. Germline V lookup: CDR1 MNHEY, CDR2 SVGAGI. The ends were cut back, 1 base at V and 9 bases at J, with 6 bases in the middle. As DNA, the CDR3 is TGTGCCAGCAGTTACTGGGGTAAAGCTTTCTTT. This translates into CASSYWGKAFF.

J is TRBJ1-5 and V is TRBV27, with a possible D match to TRBD1 (5 bases). V shed 1 base and J shed 3 bases, with 16 bases lying between them. Germline-derived CDR1 and CDR2 are MNHEY and SMNVEV (reference sequence). This CDR3 is built from 17 residues. In DNA, the CDR3 is TGTGCCAGCAGTTTATGGGGGAACCGGGGGGTCAATCAGCCCCAGCATTTT. Residues: CASSLWGNRGVNQPQHF.

The chain is built from TRBV12-3 or TRBV12-4 and TRBJ1-6; D unclear. The CDR3 is 14 residues long. The V end lost 0 bases, the J end lost 3 bases, and 3 bases lay between the germline ends. Here the CDR3 DNA reads TGTGCCAGCAGTTTAGCGCGCTATAATTCACCCCTCCACTTT. It specifies CASSLARYNSPLHF.

This clonotype appeared a single time. The V gene is TRBV20-1, the J gene TRBJ1-4; D may be TRBD1 (6 bases). The V end lost 6 bases, the J end lost 0 bases, and 17 bases lay between the germline ends. Germline V CDR1 and CDR2: DFQATT, SNEGSKA (reference sequence). CDR3 length: 16 amino acids. DNA of the CDR3: TGCAGTGCGATCCAGAGGGGGGACCCAACTAATGAAAAACTGTTTTTT. Translated: CSAIQRGDPTNEKLFF.

Ten or more counts support this clonotype. The chain has TRBV9 and TRBJ1-6; 7 nucleotides align to TRBD1. The germline V gene has CDR1 SGDLS and CDR2 YYNGEE. This CDR3 spans 13 amino acids. Trimming cost V 2 bases and J 9 bases; bases outside gene matches: 2. The CDR3 protein is CASSVGQPSPLHF. The CDR3 coding sequence is TGTGCCAGCAGCGTGGGACAGCCTTCACCCCTCCACTTT.

This clonotype has a handful of counts. The V gene is TRBV6-5, the J gene TRBJ1-4; D is perhaps TRBD1 (6 bases). Trimming cost V 7 bases and J 4 bases, with 22 bases left between them. Germline V gene lookup returns CDR1 MNHEY and CDR2 SVGAGI. The CDR3 extends over 17 amino acids. This chain's CDR3 is CASKPNPGGTLNEKLFF. As DNA, the CDR3 is TGTGCCAGCAAGCCCAACCCCGGGGGGACACTTAATGAAAAACTGTTTTTT.

The chain is built from TRBV4-3 and TRBJ2-1; 10 bases line up with TRBD2. The V and J ends lost 1 base and 2 bases, in that order; junction bases with no gene match: 5. Germline CDR1 LGHNA, CDR2 YSLEER. The length of the CDR3 is 17 residues. The DNA of the CDR3 is TGCGCCAGCAGCCAAGGGGCAGCGGGGGGGACCTACAATGAGCAGTTCTTC. This gives the protein CASSQGAAGGTYNEQFF.

This clonotype was seen a few times. The V call is TRBV29-1, the J call TRBJ2-3; weak D call: TRBD2 (5 bases). The CDR3 consists of 13 residues. Trimming removed 3 bases at V and 6 bases at J, with 13 bases between. Germline loops: CDR1 SQVTM, CDR2 ANQGSEA. CDR3 amino acids: CSVDSGVEDTQYF. For the CDR3, the DNA is TGCAGCGTTGACTCCGGGGTTGAGGATACGCAGTATTTT.

The chain couples TRBV11-2 to TRBJ2-5, with 7 nucleotides matching TRBD1. There are 15 residues in the CDR3. Trimming at V came to 5 bases and at J to 5 bases, leaving 11 bases not matched to a gene. Germline assignment: CDR1 SGHAT and CDR2 FQNNGV. This chain's CDR3 is CASSRDRTGWETQYF. CDR3 DNA sequence: TGTGCCAGCAGCAGAGACAGGACAGGCTGGGAGACCCAGTACTTC.

This clonotype was seen more than once but under ten times. This chain connects TRBV12-3 or TRBV12-4 to TRBJ2-7; maybe TRBD1 (6 bases). Trimming left V 3 bases short and J 6 bases short, with 15 bases between. The CDR3 has 14 amino acids. CDR3 bases: TGTGCCAGCAGTTTGGGGGCGTCGGGGACCGAGCAGTACGTC. Protein sequence: CASSLGASGTEQYV.

The genes are TRBV7-2 and TRBJ2-1, with D perhaps TRBD2 (5 bases). Trimming took 5 bases from V and 6 from J, leaving 11 bases between them. The germline CDR1 and CDR2 sequences are SGHTA and FQGNSA. The CDR3 spans 13 residues. CDR3 loop: CASSLGTSNEQFF. In DNA, the CDR3 is TGTGCCAGCAGCCTAGGCACTAGCAATGAGCAGTTCTTC.

This clonotype came up a few times. This rearrangement joins TRBV11-2 to TRBJ1-1; D is unresolved. Germline lookup yields CDR1 SGHAT and CDR2 FQNNGV. V was pared by 4 bases and J by 3 bases, with 12 bases between. This CDR3 is 14 amino acids long. The DNA of the CDR3 is TGTGCCAGCAGCTCGATTCGGGGTGACACTGAAGCTTTCTTT. This translates into CASSSIRGDTEAFF.

At least ten counts were recorded for this clonotype. The chain couples TRBV5-1 to TRBJ2-1; a possible D gene is TRBD1 (5 bases). Germline assignment: CDR1 SGHRS and CDR2 YFSETQ. Trimming shortened V by 1 base and J by 2 bases, and 13 bases separated the two germline ends. The CDR3 contains 16 residues. CDR3 coding DNA: TGCGCCAGCAGCTTGCCCAGGGTCCTTCCCTACAATGAGCAGTTCTTC. It specifies CASSLPRVLPYNEQFF.

The V gene is TRBV5-4, the J gene TRBJ1-1; D perhaps matches TRBD1 (5 bases). This CDR3 is built from 15 residues. V was clipped by 1 base and J by 0 bases, with 10 bases between them. The germline CDR1 and CDR2 sequences are SGHNT and YYREEE (reference sequence). In DNA, the CDR3 is TGTGCCAGCAGCTTGATAGGGACCATGAACACTGAAGCTTTCTTT. It is translated as CASSLIGTMNTEAFF.

The CDR3 DNA follows: TGTGCCAGCAGTTACTCACGGGCAACTGTCGGCTACACCTTC. It codes for CASSYSRATVGYTF. The chain carries TRBV6-5 and TRBJ1-2; D gene ambiguous. Per the germline V gene, CDR1 is MNHEY and CDR2 is SVGAGI. The CDR3 extends over 14 amino acids. Between the trimmed V and J ends, which lost 0 bases and 8 bases, there was a span of 13 bases.